This T cell receptor (beta chain) stems from a study of neoadjuvant anti-PD-1 for oral cavity cancer. Study context: Patients without progression received a fourth nivolumab dose around day 43, then surgical resection on days 50-56.

Time point noted: after neoadjuvant nivolumab, at surgical resection. Stage II-IVA oral cavity squamous cell carcinoma was new and untreated by systemic or radiation therapy. Using immunoSEQ multiplex PCR, the repertoire was profiled, and TCRdb retains in-frame clones only, with some absent. The sample shows 14,000 or so clones, about 76% of them seen only once. This CDR3 is 14 amino acids long. The germline V and J ends were trimmed by 3 bases and 1 base, with 7 bases remaining between them. Germline V gene sequence: CDR1 PRHDT, CDR2 FYEKMQ (reference sequence). V is TRBV13 and J is TRBJ1-5; tentative D call: TRBD1 (6 bases). The TCR was taken from a person aged 35 to 85 with oral cavity squamous cell carcinoma. Sequenced material: PBMCs, taken after nivolumab (anti-PD-1) treatment. Here the CDR3 DNA reads TGTGCCAGCAGCTTTGGACAGAGCAATCAGCCCCAGCATTTT. It is translated as CASSFGQSNQPQHF.